These T cell receptor beta chains were read from a single sample in a study. TCRdb reprocessed the 5' RACE reads with MiXCR, giving one entry per CDR3 protein. This table has fewer than 55,000 distinct CDR3 sequences, more than 20% appearing once. The sample consisted of Tregs sorted from a lymph node. The receptors were gathered from a female donor with breast cancer. CDR3s include the opening cysteine and the closing phenylalanine or tryptophan.

J: TRBJ2-3
V: TRBV11-2
CDR3: CASSYEAGGTDTQYF

J: TRBJ1-2
V: TRBV6-1
CDR3: CASSDQRNPYGYTF

J: TRBJ2-2
V: TRBV27
CDR3: CASSSGGTGELFF

J: TRBJ2-5
V: TRBV30
CDR3: CAQSEWEETQYF

J: TRBJ1-5
V: TRBV4-1
CDR3: CASSAQGISNQPQHF

J: TRBJ2-3
V: TRBV5-1
CDR3: CASSLLAGGVTETQYF

J: TRBJ2-1
V: TRBV5-1
CDR3: CASSTGLAGWNEQFF

J: TRBJ1-1
V: TRBV6-5
CDR3: CASSYERANTEAFF

J: TRBJ2-2
V: TRBV9
CDR3: CASSGREGLADTGELLF

J: TRBJ1-4
V: TRBV7-9
CDR3: CASSPAGQDNEKLFF

J: TRBJ2-3
V: TRBV18
CDR3: CASSPQGRDTQYF

J: TRBJ2-7
V: TRBV4-1
CDR3: CASSQAVAGSKEQYF

J: TRBJ1-2
V: TRBV28
CDR3: CASARSGTGNGYTF

J: TRBJ2-3
V: TRBV6-2/TRBV6-3
CDR3: CASSYSSLAADTQYF

J: TRBJ2-3
V: TRBV6-1
CDR3: CASSATSGSRTDTQYF

J: TRBJ2-1
V: TRBV5-1
CDR3: CASSLWANRVNEQFF

J: TRBJ1-4
V: TRBV27
CDR3: CASSEDLGDEKLFF

J: TRBJ1-5
V: TRBV4-1
CDR3: CASSHIQGTQPQHF

J: TRBJ1-1
V: TRBV20-1
CDR3: CSALEGPYTEAFF

J: TRBJ1-5
V: TRBV28
CDR3: CASGSAGAYSNQPQHF

J: TRBJ2-2
V: TRBV20-1
CDR3: CSATGLAGTGELFF

J: TRBJ2-3
V: TRBV6-2/TRBV6-3
CDR3: CASSYQHSGLASNTQYF

J: TRBJ2-7
V: TRBV20-1
CDR3: CSARDERSTYEQYF

J: TRBJ2-1
V: TRBV20-1
CDR3: CSARDRVKVNEQFF

J: TRBJ1-1
V: TRBV5-1
CDR3: CASRSGWVAWTEAFF

J: TRBJ1-4
V: TRBV6-1
CDR3: CAGRGSTGKHEKLFF

J: TRBJ1-6
V: TRBV27
CDR3: CASSPGPGSPLHF

J: TRBJ2-1
V: TRBV10-3
CDR3: CAINPATGPTDEQFF

J: TRBJ1-1
V: TRBV27
CDR3: CASSSTGDTEAFF

J: TRBJ2-2
V: TRBV5-1
CDR3: CASTPAPNTGELFF

J: TRBJ1-1
V: TRBV29-1
CDR3: CSVGTGTNTEAFF

J: TRBJ1-5
V: TRBV28
CDR3: CASRSYHTAVSRGANQPQHF

J: TRBJ2-5
V: TRBV18
CDR3: CASSPQNQETQYF

J: TRBJ1-2
V: TRBV4-3
CDR3: CASSQDIGGTQKNGYTF

J: TRBJ2-5
V: TRBV15
CDR3: CATSSQVMGPKGETQYF

J: TRBJ1-1
V: TRBV4-1
CDR3: CASSQDPGTGGTEAFF

J: TRBJ2-2
V: TRBV3-1
CDR3: CASSRQGGGELFF

J: TRBJ2-1
V: TRBV28
CDR3: CASSLLPGQYDNEQFF

J: TRBJ1-2
V: TRBV20-1
CDR3: CSAVRQGYGYTF

J: TRBJ1-5
V: TRBV20-1
CDR3: CSVGGQGRQPQHF

J: TRBJ2-7
V: TRBV4-1
CDR3: CASVTGSSYEQYF

J: TRBJ2-7
V: TRBV20-1
CDR3: CSARGPTGGASYEQYF

J: TRBJ2-3
V: TRBV20-1
CDR3: CSARGVAASGRVTDTQYF

J: TRBJ2-7
V: TRBV6-2/TRBV6-3
CDR3: CASSPGSYEQYF

J: TRBJ2-1
V: TRBV20-1
CDR3: CSASLSGRRPNNEQFF

J: TRBJ1-2
V: TRBV4-1
CDR3: CASSRNRGLVDYGYTF

J: TRBJ2-5
V: TRBV4-2
CDR3: CASSQENYAETQYF

J: TRBJ2-7
V: TRBV28
CDR3: CASSFFTGFYEQYF

J: TRBJ1-6
V: TRBV30
CDR3: CAWSITSDSPLHF